This T cell receptor beta chain comes out of a study of T cell responses to AZD1222 COVID-19 vaccine. The assay was immunoSEQ multiplex PCR, and TCRdb's table has in-frame clones only and misses some. This table holds roughly 120,000 clones, roughly 84% found once. The CDR3 covers 13 residues. Trimming shortened V by 0 bases and J by 6 bases, and 6 bases separated the two germline ends. Germline V gives CDR1 LGHDT, CDR2 YNNKEL (reference sequence). The receptor's source is an adult who received the AZD1222 COVID-19 vaccine. Material: peripheral blood, obtained 28 days after the second AZD1222 dose. The rearrangement uses TRBV3-1 (or the pseudogene TRBV3-2) and TRBJ2-1; D is unclear. CDR3 protein: CASSQDPINEQFF. CDR3 coding DNA: TGTGCCAGCAGCCAAGATCCCATCAATGAGCAGTTCTTC.